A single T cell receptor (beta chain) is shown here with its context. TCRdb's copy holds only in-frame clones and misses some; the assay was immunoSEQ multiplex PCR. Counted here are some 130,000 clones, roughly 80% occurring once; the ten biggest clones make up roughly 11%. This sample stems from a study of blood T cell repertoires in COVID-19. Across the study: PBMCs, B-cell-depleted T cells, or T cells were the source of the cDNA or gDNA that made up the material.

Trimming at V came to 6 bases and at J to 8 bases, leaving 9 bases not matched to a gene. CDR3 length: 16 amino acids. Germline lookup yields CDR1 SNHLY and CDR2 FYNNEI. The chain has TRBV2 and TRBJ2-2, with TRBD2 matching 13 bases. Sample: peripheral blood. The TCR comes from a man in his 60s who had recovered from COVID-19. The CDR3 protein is CASRRTSGGTAGELFF. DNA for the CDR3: TGTGCCAGCAGACGGACTAGCGGGGGAACAGCGGGGGAGCTGTTTTTT.